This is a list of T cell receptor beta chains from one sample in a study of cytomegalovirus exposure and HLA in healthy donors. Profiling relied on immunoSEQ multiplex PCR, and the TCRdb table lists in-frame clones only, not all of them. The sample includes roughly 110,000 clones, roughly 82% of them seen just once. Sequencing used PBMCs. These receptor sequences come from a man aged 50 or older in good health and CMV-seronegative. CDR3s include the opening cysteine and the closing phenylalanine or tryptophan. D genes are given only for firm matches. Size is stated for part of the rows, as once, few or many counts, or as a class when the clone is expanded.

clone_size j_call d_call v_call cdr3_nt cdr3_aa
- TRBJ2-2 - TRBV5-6 TGTGCCAGCAGCTTGCCTATTCACGGGGAGCTGTTTTTT CASSLPIHGELFF
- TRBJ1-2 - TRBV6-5 TGTGCCAGCACCGGAAGCTACGGGGGTGGCTACACCTTC CASTGSYGGGYTF
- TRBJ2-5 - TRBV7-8 TGTGCCAGCAGCTCTCACCGAGACAGCCAAGAGACCCAGTACTTC CASSSHRDSQETQYF
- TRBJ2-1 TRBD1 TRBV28 TGTGCCAGCAGTCCCTGGGACAGAGGGAATGAGCAGTTCTTC CASSPWDRGNEQFF
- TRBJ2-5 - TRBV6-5 TGTGCCAGCAGAAAGACCCTAGGTGGGGAGACCCAGTACTTC CASRKTLGGETQYF
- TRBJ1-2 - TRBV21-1 TGTGCCAGCAGCAGAAGGGACAACCCTAACTATGGCTACACCTTC CASSRRDNPNYGYTF
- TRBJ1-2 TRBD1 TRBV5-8 TGTGCCAGCAGCCCGGACAGGGGGACTGGTGGCTACACCTTC CASSPDRGTGGYTF
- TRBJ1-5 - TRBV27 TGTGCCAGCAGTTACAGGGAGCATCAGCCCCAGCATTTT CASSYREHQPQHF
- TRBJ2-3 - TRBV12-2 TGTGCAAGTCGCTCAGCTTCCGGTCGGGAACAAGGTACGCAGTATTTT CASRSASGREQGTQYF
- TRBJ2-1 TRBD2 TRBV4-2 TGTGCCAGCAGCCAAGATAGAACTAGCGGGGGGGCTCGAAATGAGCAGTTCTTC CASSQDRTSGGARNEQFF
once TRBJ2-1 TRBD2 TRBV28 TGTGCCAGCAGGCGGCCCGGGGGGTATGAGCAGTTCTTC CASRRPGGYEQFF
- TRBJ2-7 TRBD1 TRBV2 TGTGCCAGCAGTGACAGGGGGTATTACGAGCAGTACTTC CASSDRGYYEQYF
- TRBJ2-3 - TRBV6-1 TGTGCCAGCAGTGTTAGCTACCCCCCGGATACGCAGTATTTT CASSVSYPPDTQYF
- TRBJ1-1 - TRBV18 TGTGCCAGCTCACAGTACCCGACAGGCACGAACACTGAAGCTTTCTTT CASSQYPTGTNTEAFF
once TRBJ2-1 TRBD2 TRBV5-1 TGCGCCAGCAGCTTTGTGCTAGCGGGGGGTGATAATGAGCAGTTCTTC CASSFVLAGGDNEQFF
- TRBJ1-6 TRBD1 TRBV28 TGTGCCAGCGCCGGGACAGCTAATTCACCCCTCCACTTT CASAGTANSPLHF
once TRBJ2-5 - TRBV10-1 TGCGCCAGCAGTGTAGCCAGGGACCAAGAGACCCAGTACTTC CASSVARDQETQYF
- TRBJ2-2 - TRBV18 TGTGCCAGCTCACCGCGGACACCGAACACCGGGGAGCTGTTTTTT CASSPRTPNTGELFF
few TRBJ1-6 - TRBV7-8 TGTGCCAGCAGCGATCAGACGGTCCGGGATTCACCCCTCCACTTT CASSDQTVRDSPLHF
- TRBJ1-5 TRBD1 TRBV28 TGTGCCAGCAGGCGACCCGGGACAGGGGGCAATCAGCCCCAGCATTTT CASRRPGTGGNQPQHF
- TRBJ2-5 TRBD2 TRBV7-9 TGTGCCAGCAGCTTGCGGACTAGTCCAGAAGAGACCCAGTACTTC CASSLRTSPEETQYF
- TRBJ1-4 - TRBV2 TGTGCCAGTTTTAGGCTGACAGCAACTAATGAAAAACTGTTTTTT CASFRLTATNEKLFF
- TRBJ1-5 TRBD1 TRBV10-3 TGTGCCATCAGTGAGACGGGACAGGGGTTAGGTCAGCCCCAGCATTTT CAISETGQGLGQPQHF
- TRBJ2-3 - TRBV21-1 TGTGCCAGCAGCACCGGACGGGGTCGGCGAGATACGCAGTATTTT CASSTGRGRRDTQYF
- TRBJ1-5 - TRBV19 TGTGCCTCAGTCTCCGGGGGAAATCAGCCCCAGCATTTT CASVSGGNQPQHF
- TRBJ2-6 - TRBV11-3 TGTGCCAGCAGCGACAGGGCCAACGTCCTGACTTTC CASSDRANVLTF
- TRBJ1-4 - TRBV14 TGTGCCAGCAGCCAGCTGGACAGACTGTTTTTT CASSQLDRLFF
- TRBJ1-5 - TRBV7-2 TGTGCCAGCAGCCCTGGTCAGGCCGGGGAACAGCCCCAGCATTTT CASSPGQAGEQPQHF
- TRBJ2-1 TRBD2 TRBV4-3 TGCGCCAGCAGCCAGGGACTAGCGGGTGAGCAGTTCTTC CASSQGLAGEQFF
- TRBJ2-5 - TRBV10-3 TGTGCCATCTCACAGGGGGGGGGCCAAGAGACCCAGTACTTC CAISQGGGQETQYF
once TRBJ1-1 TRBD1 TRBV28 TGTGCCAGCAGTCCCAGGGGGCCTTGGACTGAAGCTTTCTTT CASSPRGPWTEAFF
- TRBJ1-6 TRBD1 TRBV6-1 TGTGCCAGCAGGGACAGGGGTGGTTCACCCCTCCACTTT CASRDRGGSPLHF
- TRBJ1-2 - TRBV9 TGTGCCAGCAGCGTAGCCGGGTCTGGCTACACCTTC CASSVAGSGYTF
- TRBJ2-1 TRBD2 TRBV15 TGTGCCACCAGCAGAGTAGGCGGGGGTCCGTACAATGAGCAGTTCTTC CATSRVGGGPYNEQFF